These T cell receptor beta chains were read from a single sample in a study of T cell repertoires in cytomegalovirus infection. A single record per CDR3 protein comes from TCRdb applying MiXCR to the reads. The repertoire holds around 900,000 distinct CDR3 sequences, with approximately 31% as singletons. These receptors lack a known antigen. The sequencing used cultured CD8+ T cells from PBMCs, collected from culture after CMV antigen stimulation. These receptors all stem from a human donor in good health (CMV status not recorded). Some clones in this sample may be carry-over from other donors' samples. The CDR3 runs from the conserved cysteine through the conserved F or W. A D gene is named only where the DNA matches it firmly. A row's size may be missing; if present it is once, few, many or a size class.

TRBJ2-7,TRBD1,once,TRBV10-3,TGTGCCACGACAGGGGTGTCGGGCTACGAGCAGTACTTC,CATTGVSGYEQYF
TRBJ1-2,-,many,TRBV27,TGTGCCAGCAGTTTTGGCAGTAACTATGGCTACACCTTC,CASSFGSNYGYTF
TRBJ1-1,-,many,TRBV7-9,TGTGCCAGCAGCTTAATCCAGGAGACCATGAACACTGAAGCTTTCTTT,CASSLIQETMNTEAFF
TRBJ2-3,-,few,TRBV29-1,TGCAGCGCCGAGGTAGATACGCAGTATTTT,CSAEVDTQYF
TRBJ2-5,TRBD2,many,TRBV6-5,TGTGCCAGCAGTTACGGAACTAGCGGGGGGTACCAAGAGACCCAGTACTTC,CASSYGTSGGYQETQYF
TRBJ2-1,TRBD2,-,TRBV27,TGTGCCAGCAGTACATGGGTTGGACTAGCGGGGGACAGCTCCTACAATGAGCAGTTCTTC,CASSTWVGLAGDSSYNEQFF
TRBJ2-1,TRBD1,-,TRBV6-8,TGTGCCAGCAGTTACTCGACAGGGGGCCACAATGAGCAGTTCTTC,CASSYSTGGHNEQFF
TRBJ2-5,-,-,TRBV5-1,TGCGCCAGCTCCTCCCTAGGAGAAGAGACCCAGTACTTC,CASSSLGEETQYF
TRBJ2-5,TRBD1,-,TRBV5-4,TGTGCCAGCACCGGACAGGGTGTAGAGACCCAGTACTTC,CASTGQGVETQYF
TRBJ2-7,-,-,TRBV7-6,TGTGCCAGCAGCGAGATCTGGGGCTCCTACGAGCAGTACTTC,CASSEIWGSYEQYF
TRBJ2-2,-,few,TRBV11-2,TGTGCCAGCAGCTTAGTTTATCCAGGGGAGAACACCGGGGAGCTGTTTTTT,CASSLVYPGENTGELFF
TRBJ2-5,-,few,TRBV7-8,TGTGCCAGCAGCCTCGGACGGGGCCAGTACTTC,CASSLGRGQYF
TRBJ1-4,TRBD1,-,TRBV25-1,TGTGCCAGCTCGAGACAGGGCAAGGGTGAAAAACTGTTTTTT,CASSRQGKGEKLFF
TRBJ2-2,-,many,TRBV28,TGTGCCAGCAGTTTAATAGGAGGGGGCAGGGGGGAGCTGTTTTTT,CASSLIGGGRGELFF
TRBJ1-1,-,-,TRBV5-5,TGTGCCAGCAGCGCAGGTAGGGCGAACACTGAAGCTTTCTTT,CASSAGRANTEAFF
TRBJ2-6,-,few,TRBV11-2,TGTGCCAGCAGCTTCGTGGGACGGATCTCTGGGGCCAACGTCCTGACTTTC,CASSFVGRISGANVLTF
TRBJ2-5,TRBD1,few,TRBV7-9,TGTGCCAGCAGCTCTCCAAGGGGGACAGGGGGCGTCCAAGAGACCCAGTACTTC,CASSSPRGTGGVQETQYF
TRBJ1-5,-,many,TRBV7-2,TGTGCCAGCAGCTTAGGGATGGGTCAGCCCCAGCATTTT,CASSLGMGQPQHF
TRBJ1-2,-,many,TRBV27,TGTGCCAGCAGTGCATACTCCCCAGGGTTTGGCTACACCTTC,CASSAYSPGFGYTF
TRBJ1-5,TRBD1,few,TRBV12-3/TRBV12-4,TGTGCCAGCAGTTGGGACAGGGGGCAAGTTCAGCCCCAGCATTTT,CASSWDRGQVQPQHF
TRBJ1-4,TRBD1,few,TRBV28,TGTGCCAGCGTAACAGGGGGGGCTAATGAAAAACTGTTTTTT,CASVTGGANEKLFF
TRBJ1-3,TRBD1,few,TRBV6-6,TGTGCCAGCAGCCTCAACAGGGGCGGCTCTGGAAACACCATATATTTT,CASSLNRGGSGNTIYF
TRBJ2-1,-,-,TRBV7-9,TGTGCCAGCAGCGCCCCCAGGGACAATGAGCAGTTCTTC,CASSAPRDNEQFF
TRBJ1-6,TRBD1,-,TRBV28,TGTGCCAGCAGTTTATTCCACGACAGGGTTTCACCCCTCCACTTT,CASSLFHDRVSPLHF
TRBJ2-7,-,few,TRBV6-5,TGTGCCAGCAGTTACTCGATTGGGGACGAGCAGTACTTC,CASSYSIGDEQYF
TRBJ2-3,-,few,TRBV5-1,TGCGCCAGCAGCTTGGAGGAGTGGGGAGATACGCAGTATTTT,CASSLEEWGDTQYF
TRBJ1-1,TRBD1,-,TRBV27,TGTGCCAGCAAACTGACAGGGGGAGAATTTGAGGCTGAAGCTTTCTTT,CASKLTGGEFEAEAFF
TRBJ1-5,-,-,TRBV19,TGTGCCAGTAGATGGGGGGGACGGAATAGCAATCAGCCCCAGCATTTT,CASRWGGRNSNQPQHF
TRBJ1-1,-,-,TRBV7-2,TGTGCCAGCAGCTTATTTAACACTGAAGCTTTCTTT,CASSLFNTEAFF
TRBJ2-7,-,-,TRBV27,TGTGCCAGCGGGGGTGGGCCCGCCTACGAGCAGTACTTC,CASGGGPAYEQYF
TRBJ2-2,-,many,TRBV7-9,TGTGCCAGCAGGGCCGAGAACACCGGGGAGCTGTTTTTT,CASRAENTGELFF
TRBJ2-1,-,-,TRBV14,TGTGCCAGCAGCCAACTAGGTGGAAGCATCAATGAGCAGTTCTTC,CASSQLGGSINEQFF
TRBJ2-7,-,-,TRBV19,TGTGCCAGTAGTATGTCAGAAAACCCCTCCTACGAGCAGTACTTC,CASSMSENPSYEQYF
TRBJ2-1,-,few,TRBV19,TGTGCCAGTAGTCCCCTTGGGTCGGTCAGCGATGAGCAGTTCTTC,CASSPLGSVSDEQFF
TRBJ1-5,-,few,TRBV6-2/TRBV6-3,TGTGCCAGCAGGGAGACGATGGGGGGCAATCAGCCCCAGCATTTT,CASRETMGGNQPQHF
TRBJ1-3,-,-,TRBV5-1,TGCGCCAGCAGCTTGGCCAAGGCCCACGGAAACACCATATATTTT,CASSLAKAHGNTIYF
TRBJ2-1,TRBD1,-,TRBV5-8,TGTGCCAGCAGCCCTGACGGGACAGAGCCCTACAATGAGCAGTTCTTC,CASSPDGTEPYNEQFF
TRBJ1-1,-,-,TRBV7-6,TGTGCCAGCAGCCACCCCCCGGTTCCTGGGCCTGAAGCTTTCTTT,CASSHPPVPGPEAFF
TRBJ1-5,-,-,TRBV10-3,TGTGCCACCGAAAACGGGGGGGGCAATCAGCCCCAGCATTTT,CATENGGGNQPQHF
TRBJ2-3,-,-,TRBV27,TGTGCCAGCAGTTTAATCAGTTCGAACGGAGGTAGCACAGATACGCAGTATTTT,CASSLISSNGGSTDTQYF
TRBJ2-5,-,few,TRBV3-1,TGTGCCAGCAGCCACGCGGGACAAGAGACCCAGTACTTC,CASSHAGQETQYF
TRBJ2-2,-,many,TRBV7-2,TGTGCCAACGAACTAAACACCGGGGAGCTGTTTTTT,CANELNTGELFF
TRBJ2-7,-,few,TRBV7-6,TGTGCCAGCGCACCGATGCCAGGGCCCTACGAGCAGTACTTC,CASAPMPGPYEQYF
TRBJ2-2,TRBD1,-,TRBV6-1,TGTGCCAGCAGTGCCGACAGGGGAACAACCGGGGAGCTGTCTTTT,CASSADRGTTGELSF
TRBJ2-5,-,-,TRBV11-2,TGTGCCAGCAGCTCTCCTGACTCCGCCTCAGGGGAGACCCAGAACTTC,CASSSPDSASGETQNF
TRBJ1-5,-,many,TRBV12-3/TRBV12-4,TGTGCCAGCAGATCCTCAAATCAGCCCCAGCATTTT,CASRSSNQPQHF
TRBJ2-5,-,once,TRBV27,TGTGCCAGCAGTTTATCCCACAGTTGGGAGACCCAGTACTTC,CASSLSHSWETQYF